This T cell receptor beta chain was sequenced during a study of blood T cells in healthy people across ages. Regarding the study as a whole: TCR beta diversity correlated strongly with naive T cell percentage. While age rose, TCR beta diversity per million T cells dropped in a roughly linear way.

Every sample had a minimum of 6 million PBMCs isolated. V dropped 2 bases and J dropped 15 bases, with 20 bases sitting between them. CDR3 length equals 14 residues. Per germline, CDR1 MDHEN and CDR2 SYDVKM. Concerning this clonotype itself: Its cognate antigen is unknown.

The use of a sample-barcoded 5' primer and a J-beta primer mix characterized a second PCR of about 7 to 12 cycles. Each cDNA molecule received a tag from a template-switch adaptor that had 12 random nucleotides. From the 5' RACE reads, TCRdb called clonotypes with MiXCR, one entry per CDR3 protein. The sample carries about 970,000 distinct CDR3 sequences, roughly half recorded once. The V call is TRBV28, the J call TRBJ2-4; tentative D call: TRBD1 (6 bases). The sequenced sample was blood. This sequence originates from a woman aged 55-70 years in good health. CDR3 bases: TGTGCCAGCAGTTTACTAGGACAGCACCACGAGCGGTACTTC. Protein sequence: CASSLLGQHHERYF.